In its sample, the clone carrying this T cell receptor beta chain was seen once. Assay used: immunoSEQ multiplex PCR; TCRdb lists only in-frame clones, some missing. This sample yields some 170,000 clones, of which approximately 90% are seen a single time; 1% to 1.4% belongs to the top ten. These data originate in a study of T cell responses to AZD1222 COVID-19 vaccine. This CDR3 has 13 residues. V lost 6 bases and J lost 1, with 9 bases in between. The origin of this receptor is an adult who received the AZD1222 COVID-19 vaccine. Specimen: peripheral blood, collected 28 days after the second AZD1222 dose. The genes are TRBV6-7 and TRBJ1-1; D gene uncertain. TRBV6-7 is designated an ORF whose function remains uncertain. The CDR3, as DNA: TGTGCCAGCAGACCCGCCCAGAACACTGAAGCTTTCTTT. It is translated as CASRPAQNTEAFF.